Shown below are 21 T cell receptor beta chains from a single sample sequenced in a study of PD-1 blockade in classical Hodgkin lymphoma. Method: immunoSEQ multiplex PCR; TCRdb's copy keeps in-frame clones and lacks some. The repertoire holds fewer than 100,000 clones, with roughly 90% as singletons. All trial patients relapsed after autologous stem cell transplantation. The material was peripheral blood mononuclear cells (PBMCs), obtained at baseline. The receptors stem from a human donor with classical Hodgkin lymphoma.

The chain carries TRBV30 and TRBJ2-7; possible D gene TRBD2, 6 bases. The germline gives CDR1 GTSNPN, CDR2 SVGIG (reference sequence). The V end was cut by 2 bases, the J end by 4 bases, with 12 bases between. The CDR3 is 13 residues long. The CDR3 DNA is TGTGCCTGGAGTACCGGGAGCAGTTACGAGCAGTACTTC. Amino acids: CAWSTGSSYEQYF.

The chain links TRBV7-3 to TRBJ2-2; D remains ambiguous. Per germline, CDR1 SGHTA and CDR2 FQGTGA. V gave up 0 bases and J gave up 0 bases, with 8 bases separating them. The CDR3 is 16 amino acids. The CDR3 DNA follows: TGTGCCAGCAGCTTAACGAGTCGCGCGAACACCGGGGAGCTGTTTTTT. This gives the protein CASSLTSRANTGELFF.

The count of this clone is one. The genes are TRBV5-4 and TRBJ2-1, with D unresolved. Per the germline V gene, CDR1 is SGHNT and CDR2 is YYREEE (reference sequence). The CDR3 loop spans 14 amino acids. The germline V and J ends were trimmed by 5 bases and 7 bases, with 16 bases remaining between them. The CDR3 region is CASRSPGWSNEQFF. In DNA form, the CDR3 reads TGTGCCAGCAGATCCCCCGGATGGAGTAATGAGCAGTTCTTC.

V gene TRBV6-5 combines with J gene TRBJ2-5; D unclear. The CDR3 has 15 residues. The germline V gene has CDR1 MNHEY and CDR2 SVGAGI. The V and J ends lost 4 bases and 0 bases respectively, with 12 bases between them. CDR3: CASSWALHDQETQYF. In DNA form, the CDR3 reads TGTGCCAGCAGTTGGGCTCTTCATGACCAAGAGACCCAGTACTTC.

The chain is built from TRBV28 and TRBJ1-3, with D tentatively TRBD1 (5 bases). Germline V gene sequence: CDR1 MDHEN, CDR2 SYDVKM. The CDR3 runs to 14 residues. Trimming shortened V by 6 bases and J by 0 bases, and 9 bases separated the two germline ends. The CDR3 DNA sequence: TGTGCCAGCAGGGGGACCTCCTCTGGAAACACCATATATTTT. Translating it yields CASRGTSSGNTIYF. Using reference TRBV28 and TRBJ1-3 for the parts outside the CDR3, the full variable domain is DVKVTQSSRYLVKRTGEKVFLECVQDMDHENMFWYRQDPGLGLRLIYFSYDVKMKEKGDIPEGYSVSREKKERFSLILESASTNQTSMYLCASRGTSSGNTIYFGEGSWLTVV.

The V gene is TRBV11-2, the J gene TRBJ1-1; D call uncertain. CDR1 is SGHAT and CDR2 is FQNNGV in the germline V gene. V was clipped by 1 base and J by 1 base, with 10 bases between them. CDR3 length: 15 amino acids. Written as DNA, the CDR3 is TGTGCCAGCAGCTTAGGGGGTGAAGGGAACACTGAAGCTTTCTTT. This sequence encodes CASSLGGEGNTEAFF. Filled out from reference TRBV11-2 and TRBJ1-1, the complete variable domain reads EAGVAQSPRYKIIEKRQSVAFWCNPISGHATLYWYQQILGQGPKLLIQFQNNGVVDDSQLPKDRFSAERLKGVDSTLKIQPAKLEDSAVYLCASSLGGEGNTEAFFGQGTRLTVV.

The chain employs TRBV6-1 and TRBJ2-3; 15 bases line up with TRBD2. The CDR3 spans 18 residues. Looked up from germline, CDR1 is MNHNS and CDR2 is SASEGT. V lost 3 bases, J lost 2 bases, and 6 bases stayed unmatched. CDR3: CASSEGLAGGATTDTQYF. CDR3 bases: TGTGCCAGCAGTGAGGGACTAGCGGGAGGTGCGACCACAGATACGCAGTATTTT.

The chain has TRBV21-1 and TRBJ1-2; the D segment call TRBD1 is taken from the table without a DNA check. TRBV21-1 is noted as a pseudogene. This CDR3 region has 13 residues. The CDR3 coding sequence is TGTGCCAGCCCCCAGGGGGGCAACTATGGCTACACCTTC. This encodes CASPQGGNYGYTF.

This clone occurred a few times. The CDR3, as DNA: TGCGCCAGCAGTCAATTCGGGCAGGGCTACACAGATACGCAGTATTTT. It is translated as CASSQFGQGYTDTQYF. The chain combines TRBV23-1 with TRBJ2-3, with D maybe TRBD1 (5 bases). TRBV23-1 is an ORF, with its function uncertain. Trimming shortened V by 1 base and J by 2 bases, and 13 bases separated the two germline ends. The CDR3 has 16 amino acids.

This clone has only one observation. The rearrangement uses TRBV13 and TRBJ2-7; no reliable D call. Germline V gene data show CDR1 as PRHDT and CDR2 as FYEKMQ (reference sequence). This CDR3 contains 12 residues. V dropped 5 bases and J dropped 7 bases, with 12 bases sitting between them. In DNA form, the CDR3 reads TGTGCCAGCAGCCTCCGGCTTGGGGAGCAGTACTTC. Translated: CASSLRLGEQYF.

This sequence joins TRBV15 and TRBJ2-7; no clear D gene. In germline, CDR1 is LNHNV, CDR2 YYDKDF (reference sequence). The CDR3 is 13 residues long. The germline V and J ends were trimmed by 4 bases and 3 bases, with 10 bases remaining between them. As DNA, the CDR3 is TGTGCCACCAGCACCAGACCGGACTACGAGCAGTACTTC. Translation: CATSTRPDYEQYF.

The J gene is TRBJ2-5, the V gene TRBV11-2; D is perhaps TRBD2 (6 bases). The CDR3 totals 15 residues. V gave up 5 bases and J gave up 2 bases, with 15 bases separating them. Germline CDR1 SGHAT, CDR2 FQNNGV. CDR3 in amino acids: CASSRGAGMQETQYF. The CDR3 DNA sequence: TGTGCCAGCAGCCGAGGGGCGGGAATGCAAGAGACCCAGTACTTC.

The chain links TRBV5-6 to TRBJ1-6; no reliable D call. The CDR3 is 15 amino acids. Trimming cost V 2 bases and J 4 bases, with 10 bases left between them. Germline CDR1 and CDR2: SGHDT and YYEEEE. The CDR3 DNA sequence: TGTGCCAGCAGCTTAAATCGGATGTATAATTCACCCCTCCACTTT. It translates to CASSLNRMYNSPLHF. The entire variable domain, with the rest obtained from reference TRBV5-6 and TRBJ1-6, is as follows: DAGVTQSPTHLIKTRGQQVTLRCSPKSGHDTVSWYQQALGQGPQFIFQYYEEEERQRGNFPDRFSGHQFPNYSSELNVNALLLGDSALYLCASSLNRMYNSPLHFGNGTRLTVT.

The chain employs TRBV9 and TRBJ2-3; 8 bases align to TRBD1. V was clipped by 2 bases and J by 2 bases; unmatched bases: 7. The CDR3 spans 16 residues. Germline CDR1 reads SGDLS; CDR2 reads YYNGEE. CDR3 nucleotides: TGTGCCAGCAGCGTGAGGACAGGGCAGGACACAGATACGCAGTATTTT. Protein sequence: CASSVRTGQDTDTQYF.

The chain employs TRBV2 and TRBJ1-5, with 7 bases identical to TRBD1. The germline V gene encodes CDR1 SNHLY and CDR2 FYNNEI. V lost 7 bases, J lost 6 bases, and 15 bases stayed unmatched. The CDR3 covers 16 residues. CDR3 loop: CASTLRTGTFSQPQHF. The CDR3 DNA sequence: TGTGCCAGCACCCTTAGGACAGGAACCTTTAGTCAGCCCCAGCATTTT.

The chain combines TRBV2 with TRBJ2-7, with TRBD2 matching 8 bases. This CDR3 has 14 amino acids. The V gene's germline CDR1 is SNHLY and CDR2 FYNNEI. Germline trimming cut 7 bases from V and 4 bases from J; bases unmatched to any gene: 9. The CDR3 nucleotides are TGTGCCAGCACTGAGCGGGAGACCCTATACGAGCAGTACTTC. This codes for CASTERETLYEQYF.

The chain is built from TRBV11-2 and TRBJ2-3, with 14 nucleotides matching TRBD2. V lost 4 bases to trimming and J lost 6 bases; unmatched junction nucleotides: 3. The CDR3 contains 15 residues. In germline, CDR1 is SGHAT, CDR2 FQNNGV. The CDR3 spells CASSSRTSGRDTQYF. The CDR3 nucleotides read TGTGCCAGCAGCTCACGGACTAGCGGGAGGGATACGCAGTATTTT.

V and J are TRBV14 and TRBJ2-5; the D is unclear. The CDR3 covers 16 residues. The germline V gene has CDR1 SGHDN and CDR2 FVKESK. V was pared by 3 bases and J by 0 bases, with 14 bases between. The CDR3 coding sequence is TGTGCCAGCAGCCACCCCGCCGGCAGGTACCAAGAGACCCAGTACTTC. Amino acids: CASSHPAGRYQETQYF.

The genes are TRBV19 and TRBJ1-1; 7 nucleotides align to TRBD1. CDR1 is LNHDA and CDR2 is SQIVND in the germline V gene (reference sequence). The CDR3 has 15 residues. J gave up 6 bases and V 7 bases, and 14 bases lay outside the gene matches. The CDR3 region is CASNGYGQEKAEAFF. For the CDR3, the DNA is TGTGCCAGTAATGGCTACGGACAGGAGAAAGCTGAAGCTTTCTTT.

This chain links TRBV4-1 with TRBJ2-1; a possible D gene is TRBD2 (5 bases). Trimming removed 0 bases from V and 4 bases from J, with 10 bases in between. CDR1 is MGHRA and CDR2 is YSYEKL in the germline V gene. This CDR3 comprises 15 residues. This CDR3 reads CASSQDLRVYNEQFF. The CDR3 DNA is TGCGCCAGCAGCCAAGATTTGCGGGTTTACAATGAGCAGTTCTTC.

The chain is built from TRBV28 and TRBJ1-3, with 7 bases lining up with TRBD1. V was pared by 6 bases and J by 2 bases, with 4 bases of the junction left unmatched. The CDR3 covers 14 residues. Germline CDR1 MDHEN, CDR2 SYDVKM. Here the CDR3 DNA reads TGTGCCAGCAGCCAAGGACAGGCTGGAAACACCATATATTTT. Translated, it gives CASSQGQAGNTIYF.